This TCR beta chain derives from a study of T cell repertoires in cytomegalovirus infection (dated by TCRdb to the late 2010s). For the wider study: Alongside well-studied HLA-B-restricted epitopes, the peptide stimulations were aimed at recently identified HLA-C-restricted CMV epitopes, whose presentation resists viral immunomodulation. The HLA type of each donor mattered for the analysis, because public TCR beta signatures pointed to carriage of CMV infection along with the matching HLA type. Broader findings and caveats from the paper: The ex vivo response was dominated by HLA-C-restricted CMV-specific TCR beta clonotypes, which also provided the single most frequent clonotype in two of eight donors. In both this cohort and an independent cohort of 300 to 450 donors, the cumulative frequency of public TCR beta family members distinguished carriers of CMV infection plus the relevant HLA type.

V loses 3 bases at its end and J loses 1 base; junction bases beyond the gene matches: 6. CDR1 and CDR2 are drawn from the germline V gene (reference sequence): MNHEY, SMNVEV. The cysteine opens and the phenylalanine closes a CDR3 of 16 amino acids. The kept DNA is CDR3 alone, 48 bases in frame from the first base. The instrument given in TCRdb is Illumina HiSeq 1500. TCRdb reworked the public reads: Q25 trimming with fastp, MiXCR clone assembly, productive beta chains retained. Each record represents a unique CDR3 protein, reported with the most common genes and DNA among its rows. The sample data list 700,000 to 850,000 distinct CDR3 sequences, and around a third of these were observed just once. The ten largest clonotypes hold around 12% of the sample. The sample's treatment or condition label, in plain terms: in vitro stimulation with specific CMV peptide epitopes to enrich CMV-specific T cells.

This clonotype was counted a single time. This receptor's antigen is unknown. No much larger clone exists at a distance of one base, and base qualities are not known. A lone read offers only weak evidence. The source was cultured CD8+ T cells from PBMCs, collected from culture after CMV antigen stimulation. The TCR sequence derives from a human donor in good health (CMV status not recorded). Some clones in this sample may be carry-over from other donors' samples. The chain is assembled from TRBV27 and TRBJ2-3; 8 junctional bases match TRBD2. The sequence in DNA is TGTGCCAGCAGTTTCCGCTCGGGGGGGGGCACAGATACGCAGTATTTT. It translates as CASSFRSGGGTDTQYF.